This T cell receptor beta chain was sequenced during a study of T cells in Graves' hyperthyroidism and ophthalmopathy. General study points: Ophthalmopathy was model-predicted a median about 6 months pre-onset.

Using RNA transcripts as the source, TCR beta CDR3 regions were amplified. The HTBI primer set served for first-round RT-PCR of the TCR CDR3. TCRdb re-called the multiplex PCR reads through MiXCR, storing one row per CDR3 protein. The sample contains about 840,000 distinct CDR3 sequences, over 35% of which appear only once. Remarks on this clonotype: Its antigen remains unknown.

This clonotype was sampled from a young man with Graves' hyperthyroidism. The sample was blood.

The CDR3 reads CASSRGGSYNSPLHF. CDR3 bases: TGTGCCAGCAGCAGGGGGGGGTCCTATAATTCACCCCTCCACTTT. The chain uses TRBV7-6 and TRBJ1-6; a possible D gene is TRBD1 (6 bases). V shed 5 bases and J shed 1 base, with 9 bases lying between them. Germline loops: CDR1 SGHVS, CDR2 FNYEAQ. CDR3 length: 15 amino acids.